A single sample is the source of the 25 T cell receptor beta chains below, sequenced in a study of T cells in Graves' hyperthyroidism and ophthalmopathy. The investigators amplified TCR beta CDR3 regions from RNA transcripts. During a first-round RT-PCR of the TCR CDR3, the HTBI primer set was used. TCRdb re-called the multiplex PCR reads with MiXCR, one entry per CDR3 protein. The sample has 600,000 to 700,000 distinct CDR3 sequences; roughly 15% are singletons. Sequenced: blood. Every receptor here comes from a woman aged 40 to 49 with Graves' ophthalmopathy.

Many counts were recorded for this clonotype. The genes are TRBV2 and TRBJ1-1; weak D call: TRBD1 (5 bases). CDR1 is SNHLY and CDR2 is FYNNEI in the germline V gene. This CDR3 is built from 13 residues. The ends were cut back, 7 bases at V and 1 base at J, with 10 bases in the middle. The CDR3 loop is CASTRDPNTEAFF. The CDR3 DNA is TGTGCCAGCACCCGGGACCCGAACACTGAAGCTTTCTTT.

This clonotype was seen many times. The chain is built from TRBV28 and TRBJ2-7; 7 bases are shared with TRBD2. CDR1 and CDR2 (germline): MDHEN, SYDVKM. This CDR3 comprises 13 residues. After removal of 7 bases from V and 2 bases from J, the junction contained 5 bases not matched to a gene. The CDR3 nucleotides read TGTGCCAGCACCCGGGAGGCCCCCTACGAGCAGTACTTC. Translation: CASTREAPYEQYF. Together with reference TRBV28 and TRBJ2-7, the CDR3 gives the full variable domain: DVKVTQSSRYLVKRTGEKVFLECVQDMDHENMFWYRQDPGLGLRLIYFSYDVKMKEKGDIPEGYSVSREKKERFSLILESASTNQTSMYLCASTREAPYEQYFGPGTRLTVT.

Concerning this clonotype: An end of the junction does not agree with germline; a read error may underlie this. The gene calls are TRBV5-6 and TRBJ2-7; no firm D call. CDR1 is SGHDT and CDR2 is YYEEEE in the germline V gene. This CDR3 has 14 amino acids. Here the CDR3 reads CASSFSSAVYEQYF. CDR3 nucleotides: TGCGCCAGCAGCTTTAGCAGCGCCGTATACGAGCAGTACTTC.

This clonotype was detected many times. This chain joins TRBV7-9 and TRBJ2-5; possibly TRBD2 for D (5 bases). CDR1 and CDR2 from the germline V gene are SEHNR and FQNEAQ (reference sequence). Trimming pared 5 bases from V and 3 bases from J, leaving 13 bases between. This CDR3 spans 14 amino acids. CDR3 nucleotides: TGTGCCAGCAGCCCCCGGTTACTAGAAGAGACCCAGTACTTC. It translates to CASSPRLLEETQYF.

The chain employs TRBV12-3 or TRBV12-4 and TRBJ1-1; 9 bases are a match to TRBD1. The CDR3 length is 14 residues. V lost 4 bases and J lost 5; bases outside the gene matches: 5. CDR3 bases: TGTGCCAGCAGTTCATATGGACAGGGGACTGAAGCTTTCTTT. Translating gives CASSSYGQGTEAFF.

The gene calls are TRBV6-2 or TRBV6-3 and TRBJ2-5; 9 bases are a match to TRBD1. The CDR3 length is 14 residues. Looked up from germline, CDR1 is MNHEY and CDR2 is SVGEGT. Losses at the gene ends were 6 bases for V and 5 bases for J; bases not matched to a gene: 7. The CDR3 nucleotides read TGTGCCAGCAGAAAAACAGGGGGCGCTGAGACCCAGTACTTC. Translation gives CASRKTGGAETQYF.

The sample holds a few counts of this clonotype. The V call is TRBV20-1, the J call TRBJ1-1; weak D call: TRBD1 (5 bases). The CDR3 covers 16 residues. Trimming left V 0 bases short and J 0 bases short, with 14 bases between. Looked up from germline, CDR1 is DFQATT and CDR2 is SNEGSKA (reference sequence). The CDR3 here is CSARERQTSMNTEAFF. The CDR3 coding sequence is TGCAGTGCTAGAGAAAGACAGACTTCGATGAACACTGAAGCTTTCTTT.

The sample holds a few counts of this clonotype. V is TRBV7-8 and J is TRBJ1-5; a weak D match, TRBD1 (5 bases). CDR3 length: 15 residues. Germline lookup yields CDR1 SGHVS and CDR2 FQNEAQ. Trimming left V 5 bases short and J 1 base short, with 12 bases between. The CDR3: CASSRTSASNQPQHF. Written as DNA, the CDR3 is TGTGCCAGCAGCCGGACATCAGCAAGCAATCAGCCCCAGCATTTT.

CDR3 amino acids: CASSPQGPAEAFF. CDR3 DNA sequence: TGTGCCAGCAGCCCTCAGGGACCAGCTGAAGCTTTCTTT. The chain carries TRBV7-9 and TRBJ1-1; possible D gene TRBD1, 5 bases. Trimming took off 5 bases at V and 6 bases at J, with 13 bases between the two ends. Looked up from germline, CDR1 is SEHNR and CDR2 is FQNEAQ (reference sequence). The CDR3 has 13 amino acids.

This clonotype has ten or more counts. This chain connects TRBV6-5 to TRBJ2-2, with D maybe TRBD1 (6 bases). This CDR3 is built from 15 residues. Germline CDR1 and CDR2: MNHEY and SVGAGI. V was trimmed by 0 bases and J by 1 base, leaving 6 bases between them. The CDR3 sequence: CASSYSGQNTGELFF. The CDR3 DNA follows: TGTGCCAGCAGTTACTCGGGACAGAACACCGGGGAGCTGTTTTTT.

This clonotype was recorded a few times. V is TRBV20-1 and J is TRBJ1-2; D might be TRBD1 (5 bases). The germline gives CDR1 DFQATT, CDR2 SNEGSKA (reference sequence). Trimming took 0 bases from V and 8 from J, leaving 10 bases between them. This CDR3 is 12 amino acids long. CDR3 sequence reads: CSARDPGPGYTF. The CDR3 DNA is TGCAGTGCTAGAGATCCGGGGCCAGGCTACACCTTC.

This clonotype was observed at least ten times. This sequence joins TRBV28 and TRBJ1-5; D unclear. The CDR3 sequence is 15 residues long. Looked up from germline, CDR1 is MDHEN and CDR2 is SYDVKM. The V end lost 6 bases, the J end lost 0 bases, and 12 bases lay between the germline ends. As DNA, the CDR3 is TGTGCCAGCAGCTACCAGCGTTATAGCAATCAGCCCCAGCATTTT. Amino acid sequence: CASSYQRYSNQPQHF.

This clonotype was detected ten times or more. The chain has TRBV7-9 and TRBJ2-7, with D possibly being TRBD2 (5 bases). The V gene lost 3 bases and the J gene lost 6 bases, with 12 bases spanning the gap. The CDR3 runs 13 residues. Per germline, CDR1 SEHNR and CDR2 FQNEAQ (reference sequence). CDR3 nucleotides: TGTGCCAGCAGCTTTGAGGGCGGCGCCGAGCAGTACTTC. It specifies CASSFEGGAEQYF.

This clonotype has at least ten counts. The chain uses TRBV27 and TRBJ2-7; unclear D gene. V lost 3 bases to trimming and J lost 0 bases, with 12 bases between them. CDR1 is MNHEY and CDR2 is SMNVEV in the germline V gene (reference sequence). The CDR3 consists of 15 residues. The CDR3 reads CASSLYARSSYEQYF. The DNA of the CDR3 is TGTGCCAGCAGTTTGTACGCCCGGAGCTCCTACGAGCAGTACTTC.

This clonotype was seen ten or more times. V usage is TRBV27 and J usage is TRBJ2-5; the match to TRBD2 covers 8 bases. The CDR3 loop spans 14 amino acids. Looked up from germline, CDR1 is MNHEY and CDR2 is SMNVEV (reference sequence). V was pared by 5 bases and J by 5 bases, with 7 bases of the junction left unmatched. This CDR3 is CASSLIAGRETQYF. The CDR3 DNA is TGTGCCAGCAGTCTTATAGCGGGACGGGAGACCCAGTACTTC.

This clonotype was observed many times. The chain links TRBV6-2 or TRBV6-3 to TRBJ2-2; 8 bases align to TRBD2. The CDR3 has 17 amino acids. V dropped 4 bases and J dropped 5; count of bases not matched to a gene: 12. Germline CDR1 and CDR2: MNHEY and SVGEGT. DNA of the CDR3: TGTGCCAGCAGTTCCCCTGAGGGAAGCGGGAGTACCGGGGAGCTGTTTTTT. It encodes CASSSPEGSGSTGELFF.

Many counts were recorded for this clonotype. V is TRBV20-1 and J is TRBJ2-7; 7 bases agree with TRBD1. This CDR3 contains 11 residues. Trimming at V came to 7 bases and at J to 3 bases, leaving 3 bases not matched to a gene. Looked up from germline, CDR1 is DFQATT and CDR2 is SNEGSKA (reference sequence). CDR3 bases: TGCAGTGGACAGGGTGACTACGAGCAGTACTTC. As protein: CSGQGDYEQYF.

In its sample, this clonotype was seen many times. V is TRBV30 and J is TRBJ1-5; 7 positions agree with TRBD1. Germline V lookup: CDR1 GTSNPN, CDR2 SVGIG (reference sequence). Trimming at V came to 8 bases and at J to 4 bases, leaving 8 bases not matched to a gene. The CDR3 totals 13 residues. Here the CDR3 DNA reads TGTGCCAGCGAACAGGGGTCAAATCAGCCCCAGCATTTT. Its protein is CASEQGSNQPQHF.

This clonotype has ten or more counts. The J gene is TRBJ1-2, the V gene TRBV12-3 or TRBV12-4; no clear D. This CDR3 is built from 15 residues. Trimming removed 3 bases from V and 1 base from J, with 12 bases in between. CDR3: CASSFGHGGNYGYTF. The CDR3 region has the DNA TGTGCCAGCAGTTTCGGGCACGGCGGTAACTATGGCTACACCTTC.

CDR3 in DNA: TGTGCCAGCAGCACCCCCGGGACAGGCAATCAGCCCCAGCATTTT. Translated, it gives CASSTPGTGNQPQHF. The V gene is TRBV28, the J gene TRBJ1-5; 7 nucleotides align to TRBD1. V was clipped by 6 bases and J by 2 bases; unmatched bases: 7. The CDR3 sequence is 15 residues long. Germline assignment: CDR1 MDHEN and CDR2 SYDVKM. The complete variable domain, with remaining parts taken from reference TRBV28 and TRBJ1-5, reads DVKVTQSSRYLVKRTGEKVFLECVQDMDHENMFWYRQDPGLGLRLIYFSYDVKMKEKGDIPEGYSVSREKKERFSLILESASTNQTSMYLCASSTPGTGNQPQHFGDGTRLSIL.

V and J are TRBV6-5 and TRBJ2-7, with D perhaps TRBD1 (7 bases). The CDR3 has 14 residues. The V end was cut by 5 bases, the J end by 3 bases, with 14 bases between. Germline V lookup: CDR1 MNHEY, CDR2 SVGAGI. The chain's CDR3 is CASSQGGNIYEQYF. For the CDR3, the DNA is TGTGCCAGCAGTCAGGGGGGAAACATCTACGAGCAGTACTTC.

This clonotype has a count of ten or more. The chain recombines TRBV7-8 with TRBJ2-2; 7 nucleotides line up with TRBD1. V lost 4 bases to trimming and J lost 1 base; unmatched junction nucleotides: 3. The CDR3 covers 15 residues. Germline V gene sequence: CDR1 SGHVS, CDR2 FQNEAQ. The CDR3 nucleotides are TGTGCCAGCAGCTCGGGACAGCGGAACACCGGGGAGCTGTTTTTT. Translated, it gives CASSSGQRNTGELFF.

To note about this clonotype: This may arise from a read error, as a much more abundant clone is one base away. Here the CDR3 omits its conserved ending phenylalanine or tryptophan, so a read error is the likely source. The chain employs TRBV29-1 and TRBJ2-5; D is possibly TRBD2 (6 bases). CDR1 is SQVTM, CDR2 ANQGSEA, per germline. The CDR3 runs to 15 residues. Trimming cost V 2 bases and J 2 bases, with 15 bases left between them. This chain's CDR3 is CSVELVAVLQETQYS. The CDR3 DNA reads as TGCAGCGTTGAATTGGTAGCGGTATTACAAGAGACCCAGTACTCC.

This clonotype came up many times. CDR3: CASSYSRRAGSWGANYGYTF. The CDR3 bases are TGTGCCAGCAGTTACTCGAGGCGCGCAGGGAGTTGGGGAGCTAACTATGGCTACACCTTC. The chain is built from TRBV6-2 or TRBV6-3 and TRBJ1-2; D perhaps matches TRBD1 (5 bases). V lost 0 bases and J lost 0, with 23 bases in between. CDR3 length: 20 amino acids. Germline CDR1 is MNHEY and CDR2 is SVGEGT.

This clonotype was recorded a few times. V usage is TRBV12-3 or TRBV12-4 and J usage is TRBJ2-5; 11 positions match TRBD2. The CDR3 length is 16 residues. With 7 bases clipped from V and 6 bases from J, the junction kept 13 bases outside the gene matches. As DNA, the CDR3 is TGTGCCAGCACCGACTTAGCGGGAGGGCCGATGAAGACCCAGTACTTC. Protein sequence: CASTDLAGGPMKTQYF.